A selection of T cell receptor beta chains follows, all from one sample in a study of human T cells and chemical hapten exposure. TCRdb re-analysed the RACE reads in MiXCR, keeping a single row per CDR3 protein. Counted here are tens of thousands of distinct CDR3 sequences, over 7% occurring once; the ten biggest clones make up under 2%. Sequencing used whole blood. These receptors originate from a male donor in good health. Some clones in this sample may be carry-over from other donors' samples. The CDR3 runs from the conserved cysteine through the conserved F or W. A D gene is named only where the DNA matches it firmly. Expanded clones get a size class; other rows say once, few or many, or leave the size out.

CDR3 | DNA | V | D | size | J
CASRWTGANYGYTF | TGTGCCAGCAGGTGGACGGGTGCTAACTATGGCTACACCTTC | TRBV2 | NA | many | TRBJ1-2
CASSGEDNQPQHF | TGTGCCAGCAGTGGAGAAGACAATCAGCCCCAGCATTTT | TRBV6-4 | NA | NA | TRBJ1-5
CSADPSGIMNEQFF | TGCAGTGCGGACCCTAGCGGCATTATGAATGAGCAGTTCTTC | TRBV20-1 | TRBD2 | few | TRBJ2-1
CASSRTRQETQYF | TGTGCCAGCAGCCGGACACGTCAAGAGACCCAGTACTTC | TRBV7-9 | NA | NA | TRBJ2-5
CASSPPTANTGELFF | TGCGCCAGCAGCCCTCCGACTGCGAACACCGGGGAGCTGTTTTTT | TRBV4-1 | NA | few | TRBJ2-2
CASSLAEGSYNSPLHF | TGTGCCAGCAGCTTAGCGGAGGGCTCCTATAATTCACCCCTCCACTTT | TRBV7-6 | NA | few | TRBJ1-6
CSVQSSSTEAFF | TGCAGCGTTCAGTCATCCAGCACTGAAGCTTTCTTT | TRBV29-1 | NA | many | TRBJ1-1
CASSLGARGNNSPLHF | TGTGCCAGCAGCTTAGGCGCCAGGGGAAATAATTCACCCCTCCACTTT | TRBV7-2 | NA | few | TRBJ1-6
CASSYGLAQYF | TGTGCCAGCAGTTACGGTCTAGCCCAGTACTTC | TRBV6-5 | NA | many | TRBJ2-5
CASSLNSLSGANVLTF | TGTGCCAGCAGTTTAAACAGTCTCTCTGGGGCCAACGTCCTGACTTTC | TRBV12-3/TRBV12-4 | NA | many | TRBJ2-6
CAISDPQGSSYEQYF | TGTGCCATCAGTGATCCACAGGGATCCTCCTACGAGCAGTACTTC | TRBV10-3 | NA | many | TRBJ2-7
CASSYSRGAAGNTIYF | TGTGCCAGCAGTTACTCGAGAGGGGCGGCCGGAAACACCATATATTTT | TRBV6-5 | NA | NA | TRBJ1-3
CASSRRQAADTQYF | TGTGCCAGCAGCCGACGACAGGCAGCAGATACGCAGTATTTT | TRBV3-1 | NA | many | TRBJ2-3
CASSFRMAGVLSNNEQFF | TGTGCCAGCAGTTTTCGGATGGCGGGAGTCCTATCTAACAATGAGCAGTTCTTC | TRBV12-3/TRBV12-4 | TRBD2 | many | TRBJ2-1
CASSTGGSSPLHF | TGTGCCAGTAGTACAGGGGGCAGTTCACCCCTCCACTTT | TRBV19 | TRBD1 | NA | TRBJ1-6
CASSPRQGRQETQYF | TGTGCCAGCAGCCCTAGACAGGGAAGGCAAGAGACCCAGTACTTC | TRBV11-2 | TRBD1 | few | TRBJ2-5
CASSKPDKSAQETQYF | TGTGCCAGCAGCAAGCCGGACAAGTCGGCCCAAGAGACCCAGTACTTC | TRBV7-9 | NA | few | TRBJ2-5
CASSLYSAAYEQYF | TGTGCCAGCAGTTTATATAGCGCCGCCTACGAGCAGTACTTC | TRBV12-3/TRBV12-4 | NA | NA | TRBJ2-7
CASSSSGGATDTQYF | TGTGCCAGCAGTTCTAGCGGGGGGGCAACAGATACGCAGTATTTT | TRBV6-4 | TRBD2 | medium-sized | TRBJ2-3
CASSEGDNEQFF | TGTGCCAGCAGTGAGGGGGACAATGAGCAGTTCTTC | TRBV2 | NA | few | TRBJ2-1
CASSLIGVTQPQHF | TGTGCCAGCAGTTTAATCGGGGTCACTCAGCCCCAGCATTTT | TRBV28 | NA | few | TRBJ1-5
CASSGDREFFEQYF | TGTGCCAGCAGTGGGGACAGGGAATTTTTCGAGCAGTACTTC | TRBV21-1 | NA | many | TRBJ2-7
CASSYGGAGSAFF | TGTGCCAGCAGTTACGGGGGGGCTGGTTCTGCTTTCTTT | TRBV6-2/TRBV6-3 | NA | NA | TRBJ1-1
CASRDKNEQFF | TGTGCCAGCAGGGATAAAAATGAGCAGTTCTTC | TRBV6-5 | NA | NA | TRBJ2-1
CASSLAGPGSMNTEAFF | TGCGCCAGCAGCTTGGCGGGGCCTGGCTCAATGAACACTGAAGCTTTCTTT | TRBV5-1 | NA | many | TRBJ1-1
CASTSDRGHSPLHF | TGTGCCAGCACCTCTGACAGGGGACATTCACCCCTCCACTTT | TRBV6-5 | TRBD1 | NA | TRBJ1-6
CASSVGQGAGGPDEQFF | TGTGCCAGCAGTGTGGGACAAGGAGCGGGGGGGCCAGATGAGCAGTTCTTC | TRBV2 | TRBD2 | NA | TRBJ2-1
CASSLDSNTEAFF | TGTGCCAGCAGTTTAGACAGTAACACTGAAGCTTTCTTT | TRBV18 | NA | many | TRBJ1-1
CASSWKARDAKNIQYF | TGTGCCAGCTCATGGAAAGCCAGGGATGCCAAAAACATTCAGTACTTC | TRBV18 | NA | NA | TRBJ2-4
CASSLSGSNEKLFF | TGTGCCAGCAGTTTATCTGGGTCTAATGAAAAACTGTTTTTT | TRBV12-3/TRBV12-4 | NA | NA | TRBJ1-4
CASSQLLAGEGYEQYF | TGTGCCAGCAGCCAATTACTAGCGGGAGAGGGATACGAGCAGTACTTC | TRBV4-2 | TRBD2 | few | TRBJ2-7
CASSLGPLGTIYF | TGTGCCAGCAGCTTAGGGCCGCTGGGCACCATATATTTT | TRBV11-2 | NA | many | TRBJ1-3
CASSLRRSVYQETQYF | TGTGCCAGCAGCTTGAGGAGGAGCGTGTACCAAGAGACCCAGTACTTC | TRBV5-6 | NA | NA | TRBJ2-5
CASSYRTGDTTDTQYF | TGTGCCAGCAGTTACCGGACAGGGGATACCACAGATACGCAGTATTTT | TRBV6-5 | TRBD1 | NA | TRBJ2-3
CASSQGPFEQYF | TGTGCCAGCAGCCAGGGCCCCTTCGAGCAGTACTTC | TRBV4-2 | NA | few | TRBJ2-7
CASSSKAGVGTDTQYF | TGTGCCAGCAGTTCTAAAGCGGGAGTCGGCACAGATACGCAGTATTTT | TRBV27 | TRBD2 | many | TRBJ2-3
CASSRRQGNTEAFF | TGTGCCAGCAGCAGACGACAGGGGAACACTGAAGCTTTCTTT | TRBV2 | TRBD1 | few | TRBJ1-1
CASSGIPRVNTEAFF | TGTGCCAGCAGTGGCATTCCCCGAGTAAACACTGAAGCTTTCTTT | TRBV2 | NA | few | TRBJ1-1
CASNRDSSAGANVLTF | TGCGCCAGCAATCGAGACTCTTCGGCTGGGGCCAACGTCCTGACTTTC | TRBV5-1 | NA | few | TRBJ2-6
CASSLGGGPTDTQYF | TGTGCCAGCAGCTTAGGAGGGGGACCCACAGATACGCAGTATTTT | TRBV7-9 | NA | NA | TRBJ2-3
CASSRGVFVAEAFF | TGTGCCAGCAGTAGGGGGGTATTTGTTGCTGAAGCTTTCTTT | TRBV6-1 | NA | few | TRBJ1-1
CAISVGGGAQVETQYF | TGTGCCATCAGTGTCGGCGGGGGGGCTCAGGTTGAGACCCAGTACTTC | TRBV10-3 | TRBD2 | many | TRBJ2-5
CASSPAGGYDTQYF | TGTGCCAGCAGCCCAGCGGGAGGGTATGATACGCAGTATTTT | TRBV3-1 | TRBD2 | NA | TRBJ2-3
CASSSTLSYEQYF | TGTGCCAGCAGTTCCACCCTCTCCTACGAGCAGTACTTC | TRBV25-1 | NA | few | TRBJ2-7
CASSTGQSNQPQHF | TGTGCCAGCAGCACGGGACAATCCAATCAGCCCCAGCATTTT | TRBV6-6 | NA | few | TRBJ1-5